The next 6 T cell receptor beta chains were all read from a single sample in a study of T cell repertoires in cytomegalovirus infection. These receptors have no known antigen. TCRdb called the reads again in MiXCR, with one record for every CDR3 protein. The data contain about 280,000 distinct CDR3 sequences, roughly 21% of them seen just once; the ten biggest clones take up 15% to 20%. Sequences were derived from cultured PBMCs, sampled from culture after CMV antigen stimulation. These receptors all stem from a human donor in good health (CMV status not recorded). Some clones in this sample may be carry-over from other donors' samples.

This clonotype was detected only a few times. The J gene is TRBJ2-7, the V gene TRBV20-1; 7 positions match TRBD2. The CDR3 has 14 residues. The germline V gene has CDR1 DFQATT and CDR2 SNEGSKA (reference sequence). The J segment lost 3 bases and the V segment lost 3 bases, leaving 8 bases of the junction unmatched. The CDR3 loop reads CSASKAGADYEQYF. The CDR3 DNA follows: TGCAGTGCTAGTAAGGCGGGAGCAGACTACGAGCAGTACTTC.

Concerning this clonotype itself: The CDR3 does not end in the conserved phenylalanine or tryptophan, so this is likely a read error. CDR3 bases: TGTGCCAGCAGCTTGGGGACCGCACAAGAGACCCAGTACCTC. It codes for CASSLGTAQETQYL. This chain uses TRBV7-2 with TRBJ2-5; D may correspond to TRBD1 or TRBD2 (5 bases each). CDR1 and CDR2 (germline): SGHTA, FQGNSA. The CDR3 has 14 amino acids. Trimming shortened V by 3 bases and J by 2 bases, and 10 bases separated the two germline ends.

CDR3 loop: CASSYGTGDARETQYF. DNA for the CDR3: TGTGCCAGCAGCTACGGTACAGGGGACGCCCGGGAGACCCAGTACTTC. V gene TRBV7-4 combines with J gene TRBJ2-5, with TRBD1 matching 7 bases. The J segment lost 5 bases and the V segment lost 4 bases, leaving 13 bases of the junction unmatched. Germline V CDR1 and CDR2: SGHVT, SQSDAQ. The CDR3 has 16 residues.

The sample holds many counts of this clonotype. The chain joins TRBV7-6 to TRBJ2-7; TRBD1 matches 9 bases. Germline V gene sequence: CDR1 SGHVS, CDR2 FNYEAQ. V dropped 5 bases and J dropped 4; count of bases not matched to a gene: 6. There are 14 residues in the CDR3. This CDR3 is CASSLTGTGYEQYF. The CDR3 region has the DNA TGTGCCAGCAGCCTAACCGGGACAGGGTACGAGCAGTACTTC.

This clonotype was seen ten or more times. This CDR3 is CASSLGRSNTEAFF. DNA of the CDR3: TGTGCCAGCAGCTTAGGGAGATCGAACACTGAAGCTTTCTTT. The V call is TRBV7-2, the J call TRBJ1-1; D call uncertain. This CDR3 contains 14 residues. The V gene lost 1 base and the J gene lost 1 base, with 7 bases spanning the gap. The germline V gene encodes CDR1 SGHTA and CDR2 FQGNSA.

This clonotype has just a few counts. V usage is TRBV25-1 and J usage is TRBJ2-4; D call uncertain. CDR1 is MGHDK and CDR2 is SYGVNS in the germline V gene. Trimming stripped 3 bases from V and 1 base from J, with 4 bases between. This CDR3 is 13 amino acids long. The CDR3 sequence: CASSETAKNIQYF. The CDR3 DNA reads TGTGCCAGCAGTGAGACCGCCAAAAACATTCAGTACTTC.